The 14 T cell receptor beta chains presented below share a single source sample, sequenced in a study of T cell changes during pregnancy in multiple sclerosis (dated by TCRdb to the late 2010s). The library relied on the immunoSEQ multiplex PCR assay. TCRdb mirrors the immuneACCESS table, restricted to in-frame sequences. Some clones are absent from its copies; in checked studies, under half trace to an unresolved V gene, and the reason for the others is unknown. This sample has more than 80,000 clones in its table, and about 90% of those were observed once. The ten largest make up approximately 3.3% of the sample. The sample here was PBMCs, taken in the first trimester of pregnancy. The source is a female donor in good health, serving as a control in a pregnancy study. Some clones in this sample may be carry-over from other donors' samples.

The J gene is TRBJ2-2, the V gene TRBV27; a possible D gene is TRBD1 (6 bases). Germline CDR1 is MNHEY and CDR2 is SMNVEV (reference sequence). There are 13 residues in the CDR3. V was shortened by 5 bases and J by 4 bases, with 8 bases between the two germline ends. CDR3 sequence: CASSIGGTGELFF. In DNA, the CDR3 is TGTGCCAGCAGTATAGGGGGCACCGGGGAGCTGTTTTTT.

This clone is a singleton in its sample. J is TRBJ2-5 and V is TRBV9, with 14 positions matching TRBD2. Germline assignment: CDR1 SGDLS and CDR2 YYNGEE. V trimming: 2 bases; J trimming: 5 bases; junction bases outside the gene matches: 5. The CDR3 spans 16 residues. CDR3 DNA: TGTGCCAGCAGCGTCGGGACTAGCGGGAGCGCGGAGACCCAGTACTTC. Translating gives CASSVGTSGSAETQYF.

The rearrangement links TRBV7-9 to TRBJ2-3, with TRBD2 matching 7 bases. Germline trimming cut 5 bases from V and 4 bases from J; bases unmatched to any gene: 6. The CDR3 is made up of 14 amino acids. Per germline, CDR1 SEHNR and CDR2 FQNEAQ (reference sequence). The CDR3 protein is CASSIGLVADTQYF. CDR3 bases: TGTGCCAGCAGCATCGGACTAGTCGCAGATACGCAGTATTTT. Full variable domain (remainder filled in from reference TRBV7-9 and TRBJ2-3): DTGVSQNPRHKITKRGQNVTFRCDPISEHNRLYWYRQTLGQGPEFLTYFQNEAQLEKSRLLSDRFSAERPKGSFSTLEIQRTEQGDSAMYLCASSIGLVADTQYFGPGTRLTVL.

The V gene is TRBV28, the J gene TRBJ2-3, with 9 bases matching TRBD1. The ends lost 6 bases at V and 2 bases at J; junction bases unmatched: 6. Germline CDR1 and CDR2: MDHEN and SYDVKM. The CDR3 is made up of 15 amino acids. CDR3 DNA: TGTGCCAGCAGCAGACGGACAGGGGCCACAGATACGCAGTATTTT. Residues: CASSRRTGATDTQYF.

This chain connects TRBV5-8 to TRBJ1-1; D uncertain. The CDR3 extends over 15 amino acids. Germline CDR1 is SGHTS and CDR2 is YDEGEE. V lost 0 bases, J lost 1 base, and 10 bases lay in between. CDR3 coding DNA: TGTGCCAGCAGCTTGGTCGGGAACTCGAACACTGAAGCTTTCTTT. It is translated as CASSLVGNSNTEAFF.

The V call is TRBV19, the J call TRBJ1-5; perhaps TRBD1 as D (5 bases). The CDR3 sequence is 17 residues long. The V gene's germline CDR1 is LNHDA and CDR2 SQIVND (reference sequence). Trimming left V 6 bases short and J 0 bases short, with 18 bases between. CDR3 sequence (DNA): TGTGCCAGTAGCACGGACACCACCTCGGGTAGCAATCAGCCCCAGCATTTT. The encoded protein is CASSTDTTSGSNQPQHF.

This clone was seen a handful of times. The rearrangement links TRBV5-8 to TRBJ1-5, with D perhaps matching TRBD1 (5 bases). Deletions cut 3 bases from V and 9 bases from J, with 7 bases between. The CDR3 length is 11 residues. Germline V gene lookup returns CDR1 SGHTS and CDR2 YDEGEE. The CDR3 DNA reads TGTGCCAGCAGCTGGGGGGGGCCCCAGCATTTT. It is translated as CASSWGGPQHF.

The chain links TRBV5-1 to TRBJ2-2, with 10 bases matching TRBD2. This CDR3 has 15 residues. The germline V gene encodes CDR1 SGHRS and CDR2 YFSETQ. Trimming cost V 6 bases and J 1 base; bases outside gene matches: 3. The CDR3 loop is CASTRLAGNTGELFF. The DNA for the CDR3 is TGCGCCAGCACTCGACTAGCGGGGAACACCGGGGAGCTGTTTTTT.

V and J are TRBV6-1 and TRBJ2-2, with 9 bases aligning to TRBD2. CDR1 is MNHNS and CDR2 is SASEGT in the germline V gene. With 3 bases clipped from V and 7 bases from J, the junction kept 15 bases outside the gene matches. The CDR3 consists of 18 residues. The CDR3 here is CASSEEGGYSGSIGELFF. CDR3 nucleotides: TGTGCCAGCAGTGAGGAGGGTGGCTATAGCGGGAGTATCGGGGAGCTGTTTTTT.

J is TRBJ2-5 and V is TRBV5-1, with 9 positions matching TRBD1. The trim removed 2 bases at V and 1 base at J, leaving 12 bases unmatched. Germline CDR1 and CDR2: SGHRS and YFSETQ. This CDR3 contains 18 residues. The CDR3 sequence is CASSFPPGTGLLQETQYF. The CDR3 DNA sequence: TGCGCCAGCAGCTTTCCCCCCGGGACAGGGCTCCTCCAAGAGACCCAGTACTTC.

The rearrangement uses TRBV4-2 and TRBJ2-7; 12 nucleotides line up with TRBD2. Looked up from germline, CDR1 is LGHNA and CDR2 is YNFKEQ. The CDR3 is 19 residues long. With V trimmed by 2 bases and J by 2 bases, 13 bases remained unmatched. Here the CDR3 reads CASSQQTSGGSVNTYEQYF. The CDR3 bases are TGTGCCAGCAGCCAACAGACTAGCGGGGGCTCAGTAAATACCTACGAGCAGTACTTC.

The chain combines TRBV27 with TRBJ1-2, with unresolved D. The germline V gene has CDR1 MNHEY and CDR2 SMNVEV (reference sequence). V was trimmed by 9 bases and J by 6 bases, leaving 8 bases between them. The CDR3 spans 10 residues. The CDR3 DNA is TGTGCCAGGGTGCGGGATGGCTACACCTTC. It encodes CARVRDGYTF.

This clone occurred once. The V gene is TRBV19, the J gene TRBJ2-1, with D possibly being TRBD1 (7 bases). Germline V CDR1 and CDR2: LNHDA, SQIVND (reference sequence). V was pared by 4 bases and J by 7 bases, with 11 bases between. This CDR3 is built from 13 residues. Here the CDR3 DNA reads TGTGCCAGTAGTACTCCAGGGGGGAATGAGCAGTTCTTC. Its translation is CASSTPGGNEQFF.

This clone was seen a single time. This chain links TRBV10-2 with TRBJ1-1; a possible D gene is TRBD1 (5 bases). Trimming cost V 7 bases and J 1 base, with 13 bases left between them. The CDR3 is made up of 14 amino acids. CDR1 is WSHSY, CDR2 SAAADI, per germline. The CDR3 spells CASIPRQTNTEAFF. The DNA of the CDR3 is TGCGCCAGCATCCCTAGACAGACGAACACTGAAGCTTTCTTT.